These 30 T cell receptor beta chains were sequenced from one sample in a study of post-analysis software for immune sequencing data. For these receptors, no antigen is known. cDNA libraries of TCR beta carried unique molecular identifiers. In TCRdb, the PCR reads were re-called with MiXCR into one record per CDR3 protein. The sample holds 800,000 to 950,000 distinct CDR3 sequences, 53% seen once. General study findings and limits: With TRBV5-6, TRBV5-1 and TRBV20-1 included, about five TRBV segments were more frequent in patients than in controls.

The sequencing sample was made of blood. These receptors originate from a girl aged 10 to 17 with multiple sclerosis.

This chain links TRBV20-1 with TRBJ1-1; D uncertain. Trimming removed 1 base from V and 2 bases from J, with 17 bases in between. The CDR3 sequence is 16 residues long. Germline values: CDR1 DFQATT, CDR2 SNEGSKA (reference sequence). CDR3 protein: CSARVRKGWVNTEAFF. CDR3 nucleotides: TGCAGTGCTAGAGTTCGTAAGGGATGGGTAAACACTGAAGCTTTCTTT.

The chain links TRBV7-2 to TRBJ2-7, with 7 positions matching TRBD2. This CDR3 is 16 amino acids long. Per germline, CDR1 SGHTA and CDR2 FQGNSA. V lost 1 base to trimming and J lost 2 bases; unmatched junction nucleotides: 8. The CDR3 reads CASSLVWGGRAYEQYF. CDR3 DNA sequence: TGTGCCAGCAGCTTAGTTTGGGGCGGGAGAGCCTACGAGCAGTACTTC.

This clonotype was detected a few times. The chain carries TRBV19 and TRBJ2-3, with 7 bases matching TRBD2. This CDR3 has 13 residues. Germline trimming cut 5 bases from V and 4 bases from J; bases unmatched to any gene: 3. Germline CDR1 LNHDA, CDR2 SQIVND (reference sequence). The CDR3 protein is CASSDRGADTQYF. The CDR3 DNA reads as TGTGCCAGTAGTGATCGGGGGGCAGATACGCAGTATTTT. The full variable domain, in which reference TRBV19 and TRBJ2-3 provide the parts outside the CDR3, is DGGITQSPKYLFRKEGQNVTLSCEQNLNHDAMYWYRQDPGQGLRLIYYSQIVNDFQKGDIAEGYSVSREKKESFPLTVTSAQKNPTAFYLCASSDRGADTQYFGPGTRLTVL.

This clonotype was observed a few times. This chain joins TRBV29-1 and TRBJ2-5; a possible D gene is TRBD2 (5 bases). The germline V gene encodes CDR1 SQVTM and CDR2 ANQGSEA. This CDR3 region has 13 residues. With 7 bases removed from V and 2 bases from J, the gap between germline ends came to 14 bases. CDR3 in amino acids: CSGQRGIQETQYF. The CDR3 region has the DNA TGCAGCGGACAAAGAGGGATACAAGAGACCCAGTACTTC.

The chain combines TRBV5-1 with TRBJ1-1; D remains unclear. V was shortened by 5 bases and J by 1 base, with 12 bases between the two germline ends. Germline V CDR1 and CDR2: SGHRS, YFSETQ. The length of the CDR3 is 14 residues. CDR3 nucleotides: TGCGCCAGCAGTAAGGACGGATCGAACACTGAAGCTTTCTTT. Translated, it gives CASSKDGSNTEAFF.

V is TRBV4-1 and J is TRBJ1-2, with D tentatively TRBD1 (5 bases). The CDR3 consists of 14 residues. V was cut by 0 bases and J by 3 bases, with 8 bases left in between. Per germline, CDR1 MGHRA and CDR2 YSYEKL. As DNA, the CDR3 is TGCGCCAGCAGCCAAGAAACAGGATACTATGGCTACACCTTC. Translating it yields CASSQETGYYGYTF.

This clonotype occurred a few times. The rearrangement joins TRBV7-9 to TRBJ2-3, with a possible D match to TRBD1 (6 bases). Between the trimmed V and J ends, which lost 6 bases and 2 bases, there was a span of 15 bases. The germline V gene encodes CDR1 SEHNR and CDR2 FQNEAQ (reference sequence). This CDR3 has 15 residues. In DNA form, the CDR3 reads TGTGCCAGCAGATACGGACAGAGATACACAGATACGCAGTATTTT. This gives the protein CASRYGQRYTDTQYF.

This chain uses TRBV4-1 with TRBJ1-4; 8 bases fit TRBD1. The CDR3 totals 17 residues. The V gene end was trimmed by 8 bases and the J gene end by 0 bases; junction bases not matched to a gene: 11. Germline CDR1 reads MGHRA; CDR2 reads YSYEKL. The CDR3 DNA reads TGCGCCAGCCGTAACGACAGGGGTAGGGCAACTAATGAAAAACTGTTTTTT. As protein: CASRNDRGRATNEKLFF.

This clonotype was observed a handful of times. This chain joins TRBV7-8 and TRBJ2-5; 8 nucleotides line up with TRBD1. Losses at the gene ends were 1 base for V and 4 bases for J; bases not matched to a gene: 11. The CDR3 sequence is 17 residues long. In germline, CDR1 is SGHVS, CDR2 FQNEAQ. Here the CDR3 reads CASSLEEAGGLRETQYF. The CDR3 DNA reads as TGTGCCAGCAGCTTAGAAGAGGCAGGGGGCTTGAGAGAGACCCAGTACTTC.

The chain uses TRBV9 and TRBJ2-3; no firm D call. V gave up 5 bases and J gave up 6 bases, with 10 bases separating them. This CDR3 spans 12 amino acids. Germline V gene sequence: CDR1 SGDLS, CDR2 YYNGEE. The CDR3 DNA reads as TGTGCCAGCAGTGAGCACGGGGATACGCAGTATTTT. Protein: CASSEHGDTQYF. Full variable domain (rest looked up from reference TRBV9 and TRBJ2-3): DSGVTQTPKHLITATGQRVTLRCSPRSGDLSVYWYQQSLDQGLQFLIQYYNGEERAKGNILERFSAQQFPDLHSELNLSSLELGDSALYFCASSEHGDTQYFGPGTRLTVL.

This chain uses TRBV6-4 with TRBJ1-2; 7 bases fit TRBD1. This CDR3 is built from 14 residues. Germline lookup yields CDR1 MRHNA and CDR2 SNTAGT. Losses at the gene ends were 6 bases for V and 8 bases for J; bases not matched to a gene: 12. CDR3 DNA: TGTGCCAGCAGCCCTGAACAGGGGAAAGGCGGCTACACCTTC. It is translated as CASSPEQGKGGYTF.

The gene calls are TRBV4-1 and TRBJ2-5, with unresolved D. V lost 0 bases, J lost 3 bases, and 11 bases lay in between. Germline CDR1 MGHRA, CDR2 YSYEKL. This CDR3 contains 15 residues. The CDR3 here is CASSQDLPSKETQYF. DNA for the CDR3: TGCGCCAGCAGCCAAGATCTCCCTAGTAAAGAGACCCAGTACTTC.

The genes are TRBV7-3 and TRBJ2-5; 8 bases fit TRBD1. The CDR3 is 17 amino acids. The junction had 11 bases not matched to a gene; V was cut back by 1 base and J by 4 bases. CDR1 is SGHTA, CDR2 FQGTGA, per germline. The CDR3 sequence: CASSLKSGQGRGETQYF. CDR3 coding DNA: TGTGCCAGCAGCTTAAAATCCGGACAGGGTCGAGGAGAGACCCAGTACTTC.

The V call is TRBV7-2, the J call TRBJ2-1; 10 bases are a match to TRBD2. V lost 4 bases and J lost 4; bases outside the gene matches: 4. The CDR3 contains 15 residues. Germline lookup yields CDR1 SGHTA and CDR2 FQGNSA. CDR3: CASSSAGGRYNEQFF. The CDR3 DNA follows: TGTGCCAGCAGCTCAGCGGGAGGGAGATACAATGAGCAGTTCTTC.

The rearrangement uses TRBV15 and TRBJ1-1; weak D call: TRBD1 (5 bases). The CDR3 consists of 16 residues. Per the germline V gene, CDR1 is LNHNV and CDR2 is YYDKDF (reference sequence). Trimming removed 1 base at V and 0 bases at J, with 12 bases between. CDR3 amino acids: CATSRGLGGVNTEAFF. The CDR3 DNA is TGTGCCACCAGCAGAGGACTGGGAGGGGTGAACACTGAAGCTTTCTTT.

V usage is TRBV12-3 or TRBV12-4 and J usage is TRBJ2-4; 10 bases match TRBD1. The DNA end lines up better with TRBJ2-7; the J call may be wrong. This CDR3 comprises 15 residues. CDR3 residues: CASMPSGTGDYEQYF. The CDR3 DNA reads TGTGCCAGCATGCCCTCCGGGACAGGGGACTACGAGCAGTACTTC.

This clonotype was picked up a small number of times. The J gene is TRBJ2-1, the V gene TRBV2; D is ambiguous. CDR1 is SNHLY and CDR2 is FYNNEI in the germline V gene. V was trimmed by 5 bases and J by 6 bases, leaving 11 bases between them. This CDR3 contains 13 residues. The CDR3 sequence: CASSPRDFNEQFF. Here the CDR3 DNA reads TGTGCCAGCAGTCCCCGAGACTTCAATGAGCAGTTCTTC.

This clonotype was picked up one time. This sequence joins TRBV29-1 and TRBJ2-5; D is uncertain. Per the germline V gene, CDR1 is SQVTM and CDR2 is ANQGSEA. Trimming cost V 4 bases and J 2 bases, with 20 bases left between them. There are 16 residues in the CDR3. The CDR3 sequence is CSVVPQASLRQETQYF. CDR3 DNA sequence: TGCAGCGTTGTGCCCCAGGCTTCCCTGCGGCAAGAGACCCAGTACTTC.

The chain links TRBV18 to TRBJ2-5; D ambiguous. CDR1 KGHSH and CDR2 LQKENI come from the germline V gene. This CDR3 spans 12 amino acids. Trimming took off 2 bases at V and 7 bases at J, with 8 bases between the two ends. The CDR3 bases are TGTGCCAGCTCACCAGACCCGGGGACCCAGTACTTC. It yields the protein CASSPDPGTQYF.

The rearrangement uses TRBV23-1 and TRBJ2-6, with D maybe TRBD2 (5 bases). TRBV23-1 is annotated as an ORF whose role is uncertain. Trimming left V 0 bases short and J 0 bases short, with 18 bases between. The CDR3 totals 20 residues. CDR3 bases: TGCGCCAGCAGTCAATCCGGGCTAGCAGGTCCGTACTCTGGGGCCAACGTCCTGACTTTC. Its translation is CASSQSGLAGPYSGANVLTF.

The CDR3 loop is CSALPLSGSVQETQYF. CDR3 DNA sequence: TGCAGTGCATTACCCCTCAGCGGGAGCGTCCAAGAGACCCAGTACTTC. The chain combines TRBV20-1 with TRBJ2-5; 8 bases align to TRBD2. CDR3 size: 16 residues. Germline V gene lookup returns CDR1 DFQATT and CDR2 SNEGSKA (reference sequence). With 6 bases clipped from V and 1 base from J, the junction kept 13 bases outside the gene matches.

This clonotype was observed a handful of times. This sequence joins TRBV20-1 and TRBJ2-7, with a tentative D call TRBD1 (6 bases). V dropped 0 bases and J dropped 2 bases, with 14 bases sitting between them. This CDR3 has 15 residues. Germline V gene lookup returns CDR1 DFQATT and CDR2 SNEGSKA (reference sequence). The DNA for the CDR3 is TGCAGTGCTAGAGATCAGGGGCCGGGAACCTACGAGCAGTACTTC. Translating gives CSARDQGPGTYEQYF.

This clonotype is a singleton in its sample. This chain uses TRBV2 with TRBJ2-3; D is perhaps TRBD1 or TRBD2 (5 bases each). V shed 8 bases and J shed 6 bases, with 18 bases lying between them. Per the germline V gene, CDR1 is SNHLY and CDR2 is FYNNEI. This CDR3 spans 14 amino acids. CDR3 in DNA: TGTGCCAGCGGTCGGGACCTCGCGGTGGATACGCAGTATTTT. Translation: CASGRDLAVDTQYF.

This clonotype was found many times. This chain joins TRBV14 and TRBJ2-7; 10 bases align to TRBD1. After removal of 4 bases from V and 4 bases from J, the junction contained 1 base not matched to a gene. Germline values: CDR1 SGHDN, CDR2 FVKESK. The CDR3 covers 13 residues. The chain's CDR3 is CASSRDRGYEQYF. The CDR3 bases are TGTGCCAGCAGCCGGGACAGGGGTTACGAGCAGTACTTC.

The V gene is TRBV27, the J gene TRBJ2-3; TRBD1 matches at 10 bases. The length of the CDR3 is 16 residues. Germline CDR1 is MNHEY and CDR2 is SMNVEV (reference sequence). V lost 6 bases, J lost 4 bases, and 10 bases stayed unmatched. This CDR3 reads CASSRRTGGIADTQYF. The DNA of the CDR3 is TGTGCCAGCAGCCGACGGACAGGGGGAATTGCAGATACGCAGTATTTT.

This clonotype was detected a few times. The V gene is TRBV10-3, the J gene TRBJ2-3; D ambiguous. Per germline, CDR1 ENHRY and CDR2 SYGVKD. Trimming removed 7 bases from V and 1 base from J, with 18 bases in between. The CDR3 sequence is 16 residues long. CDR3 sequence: CAINTQKGFGTDTQYF. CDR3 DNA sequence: TGTGCCATCAATACCCAAAAGGGATTTGGCACAGATACGCAGTATTTT.

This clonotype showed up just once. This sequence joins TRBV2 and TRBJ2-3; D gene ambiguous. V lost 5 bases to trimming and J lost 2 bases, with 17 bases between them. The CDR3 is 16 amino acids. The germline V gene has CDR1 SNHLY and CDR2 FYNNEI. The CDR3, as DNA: TGTGCCAGCAGTTCATGGGCAATTACTTCCACAGATACGCAGTATTTT. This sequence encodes CASSSWAITSTDTQYF. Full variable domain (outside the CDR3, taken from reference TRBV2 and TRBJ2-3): EPEVTQTPSHQVTQMGQEVILRCVPISNHLYFYWYRQILGQKVEFLVSFYNNEISEKSEIFDDQFSVERPDGSNFTLKIRSTKLEDSAMYFCASSSWAITSTDTQYFGPGTRLTVL.

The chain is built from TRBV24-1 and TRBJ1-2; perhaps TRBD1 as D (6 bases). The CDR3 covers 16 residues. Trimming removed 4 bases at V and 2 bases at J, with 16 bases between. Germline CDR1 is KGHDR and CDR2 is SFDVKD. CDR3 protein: CATSEPWTALNYGYTF. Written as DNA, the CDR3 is TGTGCCACCAGTGAACCTTGGACAGCTTTAAACTATGGCTACACCTTC.

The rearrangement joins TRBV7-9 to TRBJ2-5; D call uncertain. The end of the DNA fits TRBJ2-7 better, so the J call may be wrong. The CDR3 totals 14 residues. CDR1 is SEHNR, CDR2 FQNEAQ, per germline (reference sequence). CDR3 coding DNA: TGTGCCAGCAGCTTATGGTCCCAGGAAGACGAGCAGTACTTC. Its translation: CASSLWSQEDEQYF.

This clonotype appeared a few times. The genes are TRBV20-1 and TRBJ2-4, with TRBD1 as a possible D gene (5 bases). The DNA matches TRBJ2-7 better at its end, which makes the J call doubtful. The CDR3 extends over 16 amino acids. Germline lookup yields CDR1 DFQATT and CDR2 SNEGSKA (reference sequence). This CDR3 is CSARDFQGGMAYEQYF. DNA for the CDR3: TGCAGTGCTAGGGATTTCCAGGGCGGTATGGCCTACGAGCAGTACTTC.